This entry features one TCR beta chain sequence. Antigen unknown. TCRdb reprocessed the reads with MiXCR, giving one entry per CDR3 protein. The sample consists of roughly 340,000 distinct CDR3 sequences, around 29% of them appearing once. V lost 3 bases and J 4 bases, leaving 9 bases between the germline ends. This CDR3 is built from 14 residues. These data originate in a study of T cell repertoires in cytomegalovirus infection. As for the study in general: Public TCR beta signature analysis indicated the presence of both CMV infection and matching HLA type.

Overall study findings and caveats: CMV carriers with the relevant HLA were identified by cumulative public TCR beta family frequency. HLA-C-restricted CMV-specific TCR beta clonotypes prevailed in the ex vivo response.

The sequence derives from a human donor in good health (CMV status not recorded). Some clones in this sample may be carry-over from other donors' samples. The V call is TRBV12-3 or TRBV12-4, the J call TRBJ1-4; a possible D gene is TRBD1 (5 bases). The specimen was cultured PBMCs, collected from culture after CMV antigen stimulation. CDR3 amino acids: CASSFQGFNEKLFF. DNA of the CDR3: TGTGCCAGCAGTTTTCAGGGTTTTAATGAAAAACTGTTTTTT.